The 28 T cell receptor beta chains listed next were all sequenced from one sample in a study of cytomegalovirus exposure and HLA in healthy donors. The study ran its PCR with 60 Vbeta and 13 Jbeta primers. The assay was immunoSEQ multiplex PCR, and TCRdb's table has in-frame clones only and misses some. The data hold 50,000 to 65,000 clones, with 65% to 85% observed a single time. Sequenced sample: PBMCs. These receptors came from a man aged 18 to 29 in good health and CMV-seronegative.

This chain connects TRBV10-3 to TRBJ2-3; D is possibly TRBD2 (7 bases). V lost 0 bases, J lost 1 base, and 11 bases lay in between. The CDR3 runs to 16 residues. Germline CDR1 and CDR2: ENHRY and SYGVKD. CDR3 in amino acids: CAISESTGGGTDTQYF. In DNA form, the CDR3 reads TGTGCCATCAGTGAGTCGACGGGGGGCGGCACAGATACGCAGTATTTT.

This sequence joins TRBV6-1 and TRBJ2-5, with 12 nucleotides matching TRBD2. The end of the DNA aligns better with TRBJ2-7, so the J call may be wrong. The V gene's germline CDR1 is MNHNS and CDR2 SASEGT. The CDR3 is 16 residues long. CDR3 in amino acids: CASSALLAGGVDEQYF. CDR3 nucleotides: TGTGCCAGCAGTGCCCTACTAGCGGGAGGAGTTGACGAGCAGTACTTC.

CDR3 protein: CSVGPSGYTGELFF. CDR3 in DNA: TGCAGCGTTGGTCCCAGCGGGTACACCGGGGAGCTGTTTTTT. The chain employs TRBV29-1 and TRBJ2-2; weak D call: TRBD2 (6 bases). The CDR3 runs 14 residues. The germline CDR1 and CDR2 sequences are SQVTM and ANQGSEA. V shed 4 bases and J shed 3 bases, with 12 bases lying between them.

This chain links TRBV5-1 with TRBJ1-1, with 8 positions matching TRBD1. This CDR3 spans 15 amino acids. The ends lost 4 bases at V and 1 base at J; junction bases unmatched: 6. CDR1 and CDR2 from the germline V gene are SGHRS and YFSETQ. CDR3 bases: TGCGCCAGCAGCCAAGCCGGGACAGGGAACACTGAAGCTTTCTTT. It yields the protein CASSQAGTGNTEAFF.

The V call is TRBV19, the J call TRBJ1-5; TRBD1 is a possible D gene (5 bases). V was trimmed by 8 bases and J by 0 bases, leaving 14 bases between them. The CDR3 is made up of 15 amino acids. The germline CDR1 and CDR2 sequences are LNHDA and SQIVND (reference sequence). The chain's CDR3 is CASAGGDYSNQPQHF. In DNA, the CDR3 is TGTGCCAGTGCGGGGGGGGATTATAGCAATCAGCCCCAGCATTTT. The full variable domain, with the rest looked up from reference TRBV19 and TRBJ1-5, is DGGITQSPKYLFRKEGQNVTLSCEQNLNHDAMYWYRQDPGQGLRLIYYSQIVNDFQKGDIAEGYSVSREKKESFPLTVTSAQKNPTAFYLCASAGGDYSNQPQHFGDGTRLSIL.

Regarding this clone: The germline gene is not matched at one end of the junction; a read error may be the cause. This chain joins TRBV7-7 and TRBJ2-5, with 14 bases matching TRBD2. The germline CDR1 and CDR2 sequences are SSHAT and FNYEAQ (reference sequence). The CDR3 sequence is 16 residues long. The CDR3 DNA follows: TGTGCTAGCAGCTTAGGGACTAGCGGGAGTAGGGAGACCCAGTACTTC. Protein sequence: CASSLGTSGSRETQYF.

Here the CDR3 reads CAWSFLAGTNEQFF. As DNA, the CDR3 is TGTGCCTGGAGTTTCCTAGCGGGGACCAATGAGCAGTTCTTC. The genes are TRBV30 and TRBJ2-1; 9 bases agree with TRBD2. The CDR3 is 14 residues long. Per the germline V gene, CDR1 is GTSNPN and CDR2 is SVGIG (reference sequence). J was trimmed by 6 bases and V by 2 bases; bases with no gene match: 5.

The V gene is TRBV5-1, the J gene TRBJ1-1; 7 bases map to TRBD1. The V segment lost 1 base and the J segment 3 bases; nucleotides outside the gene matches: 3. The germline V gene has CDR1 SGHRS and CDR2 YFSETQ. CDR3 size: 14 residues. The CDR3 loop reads CASSLWGTDTEAFF. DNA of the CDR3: TGCGCCAGCAGCTTGTGGGGGACAGACACTGAAGCTTTCTTT.

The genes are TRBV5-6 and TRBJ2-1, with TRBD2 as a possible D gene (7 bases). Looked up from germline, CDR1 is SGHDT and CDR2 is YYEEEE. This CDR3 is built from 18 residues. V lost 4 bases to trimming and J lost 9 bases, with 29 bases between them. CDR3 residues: CASSNEGGLSRRIREQFF. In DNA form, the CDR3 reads TGTGCCAGCAGCAACGAGGGGGGGCTGTCAAGAAGAATCCGTGAGCAGTTCTTC.

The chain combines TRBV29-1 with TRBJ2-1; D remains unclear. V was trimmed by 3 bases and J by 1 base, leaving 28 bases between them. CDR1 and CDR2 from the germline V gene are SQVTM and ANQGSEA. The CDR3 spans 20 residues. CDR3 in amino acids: CSVEHQLERGSPGSYNEQFF. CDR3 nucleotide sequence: TGCAGCGTTGAGCACCAACTTGAGAGAGGCTCCCCTGGGTCCTACAATGAGCAGTTCTTC.

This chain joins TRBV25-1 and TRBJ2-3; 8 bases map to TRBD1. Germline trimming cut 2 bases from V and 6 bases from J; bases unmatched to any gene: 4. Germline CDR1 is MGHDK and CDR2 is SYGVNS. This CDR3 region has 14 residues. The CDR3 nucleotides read TGTGCCAGCAGTGAACAGGGGGCGATCGATACGCAGTATTTT. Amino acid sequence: CASSEQGAIDTQYF.

The CDR3 bases are TGCAGCCCGACGGGGGGCGGTAAGGCTTTCTTT. The encoded protein is CSPTGGGKAFF. V is TRBV29-1 and J is TRBJ1-1; TRBD1 might be the D (6 bases). V was shortened by 8 bases and J by 11 bases, with 18 bases between the two germline ends. CDR3 length: 11 amino acids. The germline V gene has CDR1 SQVTM and CDR2 ANQGSEA.

DNA of the CDR3: TGCGCCAGCAGCCGCAAGGTACCGGGACAGGGGGCGCGAGGGACTGAAGCTTTCTTT. Translated: CASSRKVPGQGARGTEAFF. The V gene is TRBV4-3, the J gene TRBJ1-1; 12 bases are a match to TRBD1. The germline gives CDR1 LGHNA, CDR2 YSLEER. The CDR3 is 19 residues long. Losses at the gene ends were 4 bases for V and 5 bases for J; bases not matched to a gene: 17.

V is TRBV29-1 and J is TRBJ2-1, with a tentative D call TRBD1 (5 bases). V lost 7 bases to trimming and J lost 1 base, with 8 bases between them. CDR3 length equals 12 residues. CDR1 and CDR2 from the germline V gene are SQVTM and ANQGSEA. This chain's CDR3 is CSGRGSYNEQFF. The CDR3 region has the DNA TGCAGCGGAAGGGGATCCTACAATGAGCAGTTCTTC.

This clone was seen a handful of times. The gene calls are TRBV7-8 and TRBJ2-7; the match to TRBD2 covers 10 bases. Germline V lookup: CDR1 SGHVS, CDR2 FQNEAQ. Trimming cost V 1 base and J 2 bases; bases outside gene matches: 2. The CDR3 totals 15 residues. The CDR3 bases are TGTGCCAGCAGCTTAGGGCTAGCGGGAGCCTACGAGCAGTACTTC. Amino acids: CASSLGLAGAYEQYF.

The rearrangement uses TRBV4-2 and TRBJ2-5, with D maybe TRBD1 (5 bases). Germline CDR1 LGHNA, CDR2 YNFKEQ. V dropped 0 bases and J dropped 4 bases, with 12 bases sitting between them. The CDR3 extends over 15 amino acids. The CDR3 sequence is CASSQDGQGGETQYF. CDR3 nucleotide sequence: TGTGCCAGCAGCCAAGATGGGCAGGGCGGAGAGACCCAGTACTTC.

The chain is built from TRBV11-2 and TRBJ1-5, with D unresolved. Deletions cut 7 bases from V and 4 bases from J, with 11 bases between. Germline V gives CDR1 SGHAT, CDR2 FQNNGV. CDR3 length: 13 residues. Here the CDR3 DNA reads TGTGCCAGCACCCTCGGGATTAATCAGCCCCAGCATTTT. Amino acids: CASTLGINQPQHF.

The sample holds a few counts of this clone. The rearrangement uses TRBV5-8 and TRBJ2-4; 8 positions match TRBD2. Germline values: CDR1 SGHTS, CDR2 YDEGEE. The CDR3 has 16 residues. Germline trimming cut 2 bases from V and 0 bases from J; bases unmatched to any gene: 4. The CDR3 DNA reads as TGTGCCAGCAGCTTCATAGCGGGGACAGCCAAAAACATTCAGTACTTC. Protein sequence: CASSFIAGTAKNIQYF.

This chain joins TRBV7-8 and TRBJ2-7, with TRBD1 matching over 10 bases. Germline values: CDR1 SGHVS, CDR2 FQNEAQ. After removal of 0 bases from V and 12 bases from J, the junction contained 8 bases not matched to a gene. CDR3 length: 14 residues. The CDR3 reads CASSLASGQGGRYF. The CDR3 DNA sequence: TGTGCCAGCAGCTTAGCAAGTGGACAGGGGGGTCGGTACTTC.

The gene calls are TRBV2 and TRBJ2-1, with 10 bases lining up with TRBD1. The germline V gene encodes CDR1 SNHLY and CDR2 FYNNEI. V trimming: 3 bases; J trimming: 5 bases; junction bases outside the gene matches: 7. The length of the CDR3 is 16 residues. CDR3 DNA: TGTGCCAGCAGTGAGGGACCTGGGACAGGGGACAATGAGCAGTTCTTC. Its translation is CASSEGPGTGDNEQFF. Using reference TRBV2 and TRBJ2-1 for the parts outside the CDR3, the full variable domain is EPEVTQTPSHQVTQMGQEVILRCVPISNHLYFYWYRQILGQKVEFLVSFYNNEISEKSEIFDDQFSVERPDGSNFTLKIRSTKLEDSAMYFCASSEGPGTGDNEQFFGPGTRLTVL.

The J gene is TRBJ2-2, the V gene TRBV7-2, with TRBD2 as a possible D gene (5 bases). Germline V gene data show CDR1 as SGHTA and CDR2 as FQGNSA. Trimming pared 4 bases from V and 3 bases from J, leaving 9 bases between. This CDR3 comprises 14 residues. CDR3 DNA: TGTGCCAGCAGCTCCGGACTCGACACCGGGGAGCTGTTTTTT. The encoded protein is CASSSGLDTGELFF.

As DNA, the CDR3 is TGCAGCGTTGATACAGGAAAAGTCTCCTACAATGAGCAGTTCTTC. Its protein is CSVDTGKVSYNEQFF. V and J are TRBV29-1 and TRBJ2-1; possible D gene TRBD1, 5 bases. Trimming cost V 3 bases and J 0 bases, with 12 bases left between them. The V gene's germline CDR1 is SQVTM and CDR2 ANQGSEA. CDR3 length: 15 residues.

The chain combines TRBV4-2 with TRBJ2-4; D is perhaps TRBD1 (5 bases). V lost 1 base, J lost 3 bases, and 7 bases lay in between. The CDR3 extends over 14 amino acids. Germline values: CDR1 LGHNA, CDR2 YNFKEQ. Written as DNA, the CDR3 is TGTGCCAGCAGCCAAGGGGGCATCAAAAACATTCAGTACTTC. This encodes CASSQGGIKNIQYF.

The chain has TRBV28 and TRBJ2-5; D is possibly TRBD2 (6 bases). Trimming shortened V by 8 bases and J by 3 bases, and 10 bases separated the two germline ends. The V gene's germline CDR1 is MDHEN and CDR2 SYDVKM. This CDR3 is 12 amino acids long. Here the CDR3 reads CASQREEETQYF. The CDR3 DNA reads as TGTGCCAGCCAGAGGGAGGAAGAGACCCAGTACTTC.

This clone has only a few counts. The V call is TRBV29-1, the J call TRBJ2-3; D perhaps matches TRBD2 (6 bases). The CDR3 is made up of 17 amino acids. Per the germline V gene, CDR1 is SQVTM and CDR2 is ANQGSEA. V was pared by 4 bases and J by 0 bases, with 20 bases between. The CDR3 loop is CSVVGGRKISSTDTQYF. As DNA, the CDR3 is TGCAGCGTTGTTGGAGGGAGGAAGATATCTAGCACAGATACGCAGTATTTT.

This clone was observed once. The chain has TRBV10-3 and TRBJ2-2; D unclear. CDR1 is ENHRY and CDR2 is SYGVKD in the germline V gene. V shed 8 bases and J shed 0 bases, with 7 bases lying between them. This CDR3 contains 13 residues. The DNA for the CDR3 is TGTGCCATCGCCGGAGCGAACACCGGGGAGCTGTTTTTT. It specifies CAIAGANTGELFF.

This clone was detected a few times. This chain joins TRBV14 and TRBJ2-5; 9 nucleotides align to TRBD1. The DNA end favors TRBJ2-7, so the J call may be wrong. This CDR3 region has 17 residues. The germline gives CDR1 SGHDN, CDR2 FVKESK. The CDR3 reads CASSPVPGIQGAHEQYF. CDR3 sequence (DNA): TGTGCCAGCAGCCCCGTTCCCGGGATACAGGGGGCCCACGAGCAGTACTTC.

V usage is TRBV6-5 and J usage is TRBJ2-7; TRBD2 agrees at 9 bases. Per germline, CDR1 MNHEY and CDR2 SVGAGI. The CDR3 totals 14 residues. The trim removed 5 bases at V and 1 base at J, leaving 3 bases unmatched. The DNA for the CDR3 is TGTGCCAGCAGTCCGACTAGCGGATCCTACGAGCAGTACTTC. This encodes CASSPTSGSYEQYF.